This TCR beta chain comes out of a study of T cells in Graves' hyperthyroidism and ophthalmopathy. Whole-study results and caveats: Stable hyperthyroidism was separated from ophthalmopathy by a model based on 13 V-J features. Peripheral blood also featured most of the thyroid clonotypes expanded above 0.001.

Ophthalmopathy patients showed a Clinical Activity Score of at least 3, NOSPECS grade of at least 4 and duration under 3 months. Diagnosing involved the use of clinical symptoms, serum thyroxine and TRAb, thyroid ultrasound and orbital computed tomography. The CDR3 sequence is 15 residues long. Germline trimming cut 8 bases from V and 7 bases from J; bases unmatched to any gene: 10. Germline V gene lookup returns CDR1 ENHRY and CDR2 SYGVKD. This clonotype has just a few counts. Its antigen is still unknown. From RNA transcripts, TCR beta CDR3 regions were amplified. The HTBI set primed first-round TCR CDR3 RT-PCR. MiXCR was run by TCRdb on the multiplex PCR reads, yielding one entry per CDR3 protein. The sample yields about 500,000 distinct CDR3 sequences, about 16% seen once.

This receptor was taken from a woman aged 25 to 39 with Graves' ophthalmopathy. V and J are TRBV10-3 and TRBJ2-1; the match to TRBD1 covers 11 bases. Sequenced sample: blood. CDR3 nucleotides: TGTGCCATCTCCGGGACAGGGGGACCACTGAATGAGCAGTTCTTC. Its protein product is CAISGTGGPLNEQFF.